This T cell receptor beta chain was captured in a study of T-cell reconstitution after alpha-beta-depleted transplantation in children. Study results and caveats: After one year, T-cell counts and TCRbeta diversity mostly came from new T cells. Some patients showed high day-60 TCRbeta diversity, which derived from surviving recipient T cells and thymic progenitors.

Unique molecular identifiers were incorporated into the prepared TCRbeta library. TCRdb redid the calling of the PCR reads with MiXCR, one entry per CDR3 protein. The repertoire includes fewer than 550,000 distinct CDR3 sequences, approximately 10% of them detected once, and around 15% sits in the top ten. The CDR3 runs to 16 residues. J gave up 3 bases and V 2 bases, and 4 bases lay outside the gene matches. Looked up from germline, CDR1 is MNHEY and CDR2 is SVGEGT. Concerning this clonotype itself: Its specificity is unknown.

The receptor comes from a female patient between 2 and 15 years old who had a stem cell transplant for aplastic anemia, so the T cells may come from the graft donor. This sequence joins TRBV6-2 or TRBV6-3 and TRBJ2-4; TRBD1 matches 10 bases. This specimen consisted of PBMCs, mostly from graft donor cells, obtained 180 days after TCRalphabeta/CD19-depleted stem cell transplant. In DNA, the CDR3 is TGTGCCAGCAGTTACGACAGGGGGCGCGTCAAAAACATTCAGTACTTC. It encodes CASSYDRGRVKNIQYF.